Given below is one T cell receptor (beta chain) in context. The antigen is undetermined. The repertoire was sequenced with immunoSEQ multiplex PCR; TCRdb's copy has only in-frame clones and lacks some. This table has approximately 66,000 clones, around 89% appearing once. The data stem from a study of OX40 agonist ivuxolimab in advanced cancers. About the research overall: Administration of intravenous ivuxolimab to patients occurred every 2 weeks at 0.01 to 10 mg/kg.

Notes on the study in general: With doses of 0.1-3.0 mg/kg, partial responders showed among the lowest clonal expansion. CD4+ T cells averaged fewer expanded clones than CD8+ T cells.

V lost 1 base to trimming and J lost 4 bases; unmatched junction nucleotides: 8. The CDR3 is 17 amino acids. The germline V gene encodes CDR1 LNHNV and CDR2 YYDKDF (reference sequence). V is TRBV15 and J is TRBJ2-1; 9 bases match TRBD2. This specimen was CD4+ or CD8+ T cells sorted from blood, taken in a trial of the OX40 agonist ivuxolimab. This sequence was found in an adult with an advanced solid tumor such as melanoma, head and neck, liver or kidney cancer. The CDR3 region has the DNA TGTGCCACCAGCAGAGGGGGTAGCGGGGGTCTATACAATGAGCAGTTCTTC. This sequence encodes CATSRGGSGGLYNEQFF.